This TCR beta chain is from a study of cytomegalovirus exposure and HLA in healthy donors. V was pared by 5 bases and J by 3 bases, with 6 bases of the junction left unmatched. Germline CDR1 SEHNR, CDR2 FQNEAQ (reference sequence). The CDR3 is 15 amino acids. Study-wide points: One later analysis reportedly identified an Asian-associated ancestry cluster that showed fewer N-insertions than the approximately 710-donor mean. It was assumed in the presence/absence analyses that sequencing depth was roughly uniform across donors. Sequence variants that were highly shared formed a cluster that was likely a sequencing artifact.

Comments on this clone: The antigen remains undetermined.

PCR used 60 Vbeta primers and 13 Jbeta primers. Profiled with immunoSEQ multiplex PCR; TCRdb holds only in-frame clones, not every one. The sample carries 150,000 to 160,000 clones, over 70% recorded once. The chain employs TRBV7-9 and TRBJ2-5; 10 bases line up with TRBD1. Sequenced: PBMCs. The sequence was obtained from a man younger than 45 in good health and CMV-seropositive. The CDR3 protein is CASSRWTGGEETQYF. CDR3 nucleotides: TGTGCCAGCAGCAGATGGACAGGGGGGGAAGAGACCCAGTACTTC.